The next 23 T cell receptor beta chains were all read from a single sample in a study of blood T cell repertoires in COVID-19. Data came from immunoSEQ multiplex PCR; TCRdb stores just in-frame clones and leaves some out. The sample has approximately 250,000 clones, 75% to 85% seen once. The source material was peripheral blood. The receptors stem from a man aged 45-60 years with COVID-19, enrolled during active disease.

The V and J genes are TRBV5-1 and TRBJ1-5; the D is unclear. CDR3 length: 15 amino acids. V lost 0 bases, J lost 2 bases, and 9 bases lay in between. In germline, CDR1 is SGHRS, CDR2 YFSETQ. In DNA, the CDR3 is TGCGCCAGCAGCTTGGTAGCCGGCGGCAATCAGCCCCAGCATTTT. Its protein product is CASSLVAGGNQPQHF.

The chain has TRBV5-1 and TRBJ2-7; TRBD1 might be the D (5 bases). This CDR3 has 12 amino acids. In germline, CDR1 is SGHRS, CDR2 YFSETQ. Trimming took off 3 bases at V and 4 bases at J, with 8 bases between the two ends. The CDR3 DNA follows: TGCGCCAGCAGCTCGGACATTTACGAGCAGTACTTC. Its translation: CASSSDIYEQYF.

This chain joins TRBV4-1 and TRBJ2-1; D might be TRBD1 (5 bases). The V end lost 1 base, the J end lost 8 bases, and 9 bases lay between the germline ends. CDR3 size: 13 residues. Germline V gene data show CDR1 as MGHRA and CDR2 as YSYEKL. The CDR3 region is CASSQVRGYEQFF. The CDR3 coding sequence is TGCGCCAGCAGCCAAGTAAGGGGCTATGAGCAGTTCTTC.

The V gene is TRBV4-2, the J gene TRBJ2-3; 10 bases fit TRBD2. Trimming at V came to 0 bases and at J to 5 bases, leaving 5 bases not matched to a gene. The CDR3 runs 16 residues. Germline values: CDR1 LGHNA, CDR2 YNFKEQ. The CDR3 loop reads CASSQDSASGGDTQYF. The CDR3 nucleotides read TGTGCCAGCAGCCAAGACTCGGCTAGCGGGGGAGATACGCAGTATTTT.

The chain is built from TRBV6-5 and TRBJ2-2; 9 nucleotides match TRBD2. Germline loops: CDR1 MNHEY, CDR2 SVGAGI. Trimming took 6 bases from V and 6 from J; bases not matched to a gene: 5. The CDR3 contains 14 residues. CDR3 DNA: TGTGCCAGCAGGCTAGCGGGGCCCGCCGGGGAGCTGTTTTTT. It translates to CASRLAGPAGELFF.

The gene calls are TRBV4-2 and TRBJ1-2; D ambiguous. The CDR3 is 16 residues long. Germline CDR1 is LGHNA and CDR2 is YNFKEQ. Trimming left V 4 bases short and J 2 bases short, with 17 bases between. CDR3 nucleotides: TGTGCCAGCAGCCCCCAGGTGAGGGAGACGAACTATGGCTACACCTTC. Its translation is CASSPQVRETNYGYTF.

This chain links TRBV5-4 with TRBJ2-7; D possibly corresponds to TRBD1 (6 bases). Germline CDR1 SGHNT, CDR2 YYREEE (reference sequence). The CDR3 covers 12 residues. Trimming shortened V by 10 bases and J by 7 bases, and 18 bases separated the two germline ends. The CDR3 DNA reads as TGTGCCGGGCGACAGGAGAGTGGAGAGCAGTACTTC. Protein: CAGRQESGEQYF.

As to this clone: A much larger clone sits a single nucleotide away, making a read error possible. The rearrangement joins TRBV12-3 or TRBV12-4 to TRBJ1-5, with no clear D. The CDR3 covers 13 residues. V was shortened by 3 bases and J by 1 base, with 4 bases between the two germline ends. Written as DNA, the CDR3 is TGTGCCAGCAGTTTTCAGAGCAATCAGCCCCAGCATTTT. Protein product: CASSFQSNQPQHF.

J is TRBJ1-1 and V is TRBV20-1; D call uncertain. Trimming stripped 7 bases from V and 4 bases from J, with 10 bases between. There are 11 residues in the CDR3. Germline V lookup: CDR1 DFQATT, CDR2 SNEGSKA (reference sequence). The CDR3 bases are TGCAGTGTTGTCGTTCGCACTGAAGCTTTCTTT. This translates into CSVVVRTEAFF.

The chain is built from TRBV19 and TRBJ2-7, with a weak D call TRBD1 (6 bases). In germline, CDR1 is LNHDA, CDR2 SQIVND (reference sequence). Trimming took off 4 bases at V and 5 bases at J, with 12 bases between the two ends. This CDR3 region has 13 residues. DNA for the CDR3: TGTGCCAGTAGTAATGGCAGGGGCAACGAGCAGTACTTC. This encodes CASSNGRGNEQYF.

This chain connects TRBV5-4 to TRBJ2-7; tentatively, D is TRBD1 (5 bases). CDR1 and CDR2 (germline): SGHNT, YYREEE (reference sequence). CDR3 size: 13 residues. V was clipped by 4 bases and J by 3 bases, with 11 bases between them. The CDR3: CASSADRIYEQYF. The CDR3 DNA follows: TGTGCCAGCAGCGCTGACAGAATCTACGAGCAGTACTTC.

For the CDR3, the DNA is TGTGCCAGCAGCTCGACTAGCGGCTCCTACGAGCAGTACTTC. Translated: CASSSTSGSYEQYF. The chain uses TRBV5-4 and TRBJ2-7, with TRBD2 identical over 9 bases. Germline CDR1 and CDR2: SGHNT and YYREEE (reference sequence). The CDR3 runs to 14 residues. V was clipped by 3 bases and J by 0 bases; unmatched bases: 1.

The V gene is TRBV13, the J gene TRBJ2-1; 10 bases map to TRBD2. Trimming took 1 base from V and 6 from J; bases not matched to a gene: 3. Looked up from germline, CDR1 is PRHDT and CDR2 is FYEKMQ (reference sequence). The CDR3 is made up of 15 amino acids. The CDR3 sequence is CASSLERGGLNEQFF. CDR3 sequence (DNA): TGTGCCAGCAGCTTAGAGCGGGGGGGTCTCAATGAGCAGTTCTTC. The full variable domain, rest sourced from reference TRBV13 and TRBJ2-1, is AAGVIQSPRHLIKEKRETATLKCYPIPRHDTVYWYQQGPGQDPQFLISFYEKMQSDKGSIPDRFSAQQFSDYHSELNMSSLELGDSALYFCASSLERGGLNEQFFGPGTRLTVL.

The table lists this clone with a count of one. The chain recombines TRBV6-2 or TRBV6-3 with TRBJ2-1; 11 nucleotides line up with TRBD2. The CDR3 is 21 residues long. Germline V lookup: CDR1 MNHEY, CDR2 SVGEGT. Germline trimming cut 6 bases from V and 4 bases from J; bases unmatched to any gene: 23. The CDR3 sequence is CASSSEWFPIGLAGAYNEQFF. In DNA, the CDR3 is TGTGCCAGCAGCTCCGAGTGGTTTCCAATCGGACTAGCGGGTGCATACAATGAGCAGTTCTTC.

CDR3 loop: CASSPLDGYTF. CDR3 bases: TGTGCCAGCTCACCCCTAGATGGCTACACCTTC. The rearrangement links TRBV18 to TRBJ1-2, with D unresolved. The V gene lost 3 bases and the J gene lost 6 bases, with 5 bases spanning the gap. CDR1 is KGHSH and CDR2 is LQKENI in the germline V gene. This CDR3 is 11 amino acids long.

The CDR3 DNA reads TGTGCCAGCAGCTTGAATATCAATCAGCCCCAGCATTTT. Its translation: CASSLNINQPQHF. The chain couples TRBV5-4 to TRBJ1-5; no definite D call. CDR1 SGHNT and CDR2 YYREEE come from the germline V gene (reference sequence). The CDR3 spans 13 residues. Trimming stripped 1 base from V and 3 bases from J, with 5 bases between.

The CDR3 nucleotides are TGCGCCAGCAGCTTGGAAGTAGCGGCCCGGACCCAGTACTTC. Residues: CASSLEVAARTQYF. The chain couples TRBV5-1 to TRBJ2-5; the D gene is possibly TRBD2 (6 bases). V lost 0 bases, J lost 7 bases, and 13 bases lay in between. Germline CDR1 and CDR2: SGHRS and YFSETQ. This CDR3 contains 14 residues. The full variable domain, its missing parts supplied by reference TRBV5-1 and TRBJ2-5, is KAGVTQTPRYLIKTRGQQVTLSCSPISGHRSVSWYQQTPGQGLQFLFEYFSETQRNKGNFPGRFSGRQFSNSRSEMNVSTLELGDSALYLCASSLEVAARTQYFGPGTRLLVL.

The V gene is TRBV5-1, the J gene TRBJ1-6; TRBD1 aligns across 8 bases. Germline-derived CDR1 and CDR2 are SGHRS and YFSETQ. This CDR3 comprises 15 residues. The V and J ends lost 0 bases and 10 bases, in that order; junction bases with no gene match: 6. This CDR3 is CASSLAGTGTSPLHF. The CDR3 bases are TGCGCCAGCAGCTTGGCAGGGACAGGAACATCACCCCTCCACTTT.

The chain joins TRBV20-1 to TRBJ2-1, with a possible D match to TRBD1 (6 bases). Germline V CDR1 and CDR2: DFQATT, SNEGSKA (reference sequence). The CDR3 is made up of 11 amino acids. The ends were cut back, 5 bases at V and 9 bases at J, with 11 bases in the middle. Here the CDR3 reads CSALTGIEQFF. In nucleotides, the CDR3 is TGCAGTGCTCTTACAGGGATTGAGCAGTTCTTC.

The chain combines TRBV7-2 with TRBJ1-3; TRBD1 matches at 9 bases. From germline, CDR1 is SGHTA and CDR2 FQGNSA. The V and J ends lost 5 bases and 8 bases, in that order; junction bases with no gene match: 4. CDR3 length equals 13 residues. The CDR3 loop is CASSPRQGDTIYF. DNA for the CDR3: TGTGCCAGCAGCCCCAGACAGGGGGACACCATATATTTT.

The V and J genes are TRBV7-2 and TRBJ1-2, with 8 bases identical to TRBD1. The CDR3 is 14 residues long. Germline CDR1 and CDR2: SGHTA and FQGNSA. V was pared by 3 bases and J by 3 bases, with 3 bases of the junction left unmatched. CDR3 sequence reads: CASSFQGADYGYTF. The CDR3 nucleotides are TGTGCCAGCAGCTTCCAGGGGGCTGACTATGGCTACACCTTC.

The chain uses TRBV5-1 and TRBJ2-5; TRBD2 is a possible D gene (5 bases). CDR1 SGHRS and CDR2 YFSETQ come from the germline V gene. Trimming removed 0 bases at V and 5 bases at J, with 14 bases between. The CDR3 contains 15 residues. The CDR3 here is CASSLGTSVAETQYF. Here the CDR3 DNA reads TGCGCCAGCAGCTTGGGGACTTCCGTCGCGGAGACCCAGTACTTC.

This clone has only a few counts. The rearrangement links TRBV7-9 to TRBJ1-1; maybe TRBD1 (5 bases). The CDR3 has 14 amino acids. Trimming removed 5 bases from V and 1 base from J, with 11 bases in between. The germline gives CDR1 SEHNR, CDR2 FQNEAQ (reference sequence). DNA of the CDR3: TGTGCCAGCAGCCCCTACGGGGGGAACACTGAAGCTTTCTTT. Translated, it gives CASSPYGGNTEAFF.